The 16 T cell receptor beta chains below were found in one sample sequenced in a study of graft-versus-host responses after intestinal transplantation. This table comes from immunoSEQ multiplex PCR, and its TCRdb copy is limited to in-frame clones, with some not included. In the table there are 30,000 to 40,000 clones, around 95% of which are singletons. Specimen: PBMCs, collected 16 days after intestinal transplant. These receptors all stem from a human patient who received an intestinal transplant, so some T cells may come from the graft donor.

The V gene is TRBV5-1, the J gene TRBJ2-7, with 9 nucleotides matching TRBD1. The CDR3 totals 15 residues. With 2 bases clipped from V and 3 bases from J, the junction kept 6 bases outside the gene matches. CDR1 is SGHRS and CDR2 is YFSETQ in the germline V gene. This CDR3 reads CASSFGTGTGYEQYF. In nucleotides, the CDR3 is TGCGCCAGCAGCTTCGGGACAGGGACGGGCTACGAGCAGTACTTC. The full variable domain, with the rest looked up from reference TRBV5-1 and TRBJ2-7, is KAGVTQTPRYLIKTRGQQVTLSCSPISGHRSVSWYQQTPGQGLQFLFEYFSETQRNKGNFPGRFSGRQFSNSRSEMNVSTLELGDSALYLCASSFGTGTGYEQYFGPGTRLTVT.

V is TRBV5-1 and J is TRBJ1-2, with D tentatively TRBD1 (6 bases). V gave up 2 bases and J gave up 6 bases, with 17 bases separating them. CDR3 length: 15 amino acids. The germline V gene encodes CDR1 SGHRS and CDR2 YFSETQ. The CDR3 loop is CASSLHPQGKNGYTF. In DNA, the CDR3 is TGCGCCAGCAGCTTACATCCACAGGGAAAGAATGGCTACACCTTC.

This clone has only one observation. The chain recombines TRBV9 with TRBJ2-1; 7 positions match TRBD2. The CDR3 is made up of 15 amino acids. J lost 4 bases, V lost 3 bases, and 7 bases had no gene match. CDR1 and CDR2 from the germline V gene are SGDLS and YYNGEE. The CDR3 DNA sequence: TGTGCCAGCAGCGAGGCGGGAGTGCTATACAATGAGCAGTTCTTC. This sequence encodes CASSEAGVLYNEQFF.

The gene calls are TRBV5-1 and TRBJ2-5; D uncertain. This CDR3 spans 12 amino acids. In germline, CDR1 is SGHRS, CDR2 YFSETQ. Between the trimmed V and J ends, which lost 1 base and 2 bases, there was a span of 3 bases. The CDR3 DNA sequence: TGCGCCAGCAGCTTGCAGCAAGAGACCCAGTACTTC. Its protein product is CASSLQQETQYF.

The V and J genes are TRBV2 and TRBJ2-5; D could derive from TRBD1 or TRBD2 (5 bases each). V was pared by 6 bases and J by 4 bases, with 15 bases between. Germline CDR1 reads SNHLY; CDR2 reads FYNNEI. This CDR3 spans 14 amino acids. CDR3 amino acids: CASSLSRDPETQYF. The CDR3 DNA sequence: TGTGCCAGCAGCCTTAGTCGGGACCCAGAGACCCAGTACTTC.

The genes are TRBV4-1 and TRBJ2-7, with 10 bases identical to TRBD1. J was trimmed by 3 bases and V by 0 bases; bases with no gene match: 5. CDR1 and CDR2 from the germline V gene are MGHRA and YSYEKL. This CDR3 is 16 amino acids long. The CDR3 loop reads CASSQDRGTGVYEQYF. CDR3 nucleotides: TGCGCCAGCAGCCAAGATAGGGGGACAGGGGTCTACGAGCAGTACTTC.

The rearrangement joins TRBV27 to TRBJ1-2, with D unclear. V lost 6 bases and J lost 2, with 22 bases in between. Germline loops: CDR1 MNHEY, CDR2 SMNVEV (reference sequence). This CDR3 comprises 17 residues. The CDR3 DNA follows: TGTGCCAGCAGGCCCTGGACCGGGCGAGGAGGGAACTATGGCTACACCTTC. This translates into CASRPWTGRGGNYGYTF.

The chain carries TRBV5-6 and TRBJ2-4; 7 bases match TRBD2. V shed 1 base and J 6 bases; nucleotides not matched to a gene: 7. The CDR3 has 15 residues. The V gene's germline CDR1 is SGHDT and CDR2 YYEEEE. For the CDR3, the DNA is TGTGCCAGCAGCTTGTTGGGCGGGAGAGGAAACATTCAGTACTTC. Residues: CASSLLGGRGNIQYF.

This chain links TRBV9 with TRBJ2-7; D not certain. V lost 0 bases and J 2 bases, leaving 9 bases between the germline ends. This CDR3 comprises 14 residues. Germline values: CDR1 SGDLS, CDR2 YYNGEE. The DNA of the CDR3 is TGTGCCAGCAGCGTAGGAGACGCTGCCTACGAGCAGTACTTC. Its protein is CASSVGDAAYEQYF.

The chain employs TRBV4-3 and TRBJ2-6, with D tentatively TRBD1 (5 bases). Germline V gene sequence: CDR1 LGHNA, CDR2 YSLEER. CDR3 length: 16 amino acids. The V gene lost 5 bases and the J gene lost 0 bases, with 11 bases spanning the gap. The CDR3 sequence: CASSGRARSGANVLTF. The DNA of the CDR3 is TGCGCCAGCAGCGGCAGGGCTCGCTCTGGGGCCAACGTCCTGACTTTC.

CDR3 coding DNA: TGTGCCAGCAGCCGCACCGGGGCCTCCCCTTACGAGCAGTACTTC. Its protein is CASSRTGASPYEQYF. The chain recombines TRBV5-6 with TRBJ2-7, with D perhaps being TRBD1 or TRBD2 (5 bases each). The CDR3 has 15 residues. Germline V gene lookup returns CDR1 SGHDT and CDR2 YYEEEE. Between the trimmed V and J ends, which lost 4 bases and 4 bases, there was a span of 18 bases.

The chain joins TRBV6-5 to TRBJ2-7, with D possibly TRBD2 on 5 matching bases. With 1 base removed from V and 3 bases from J, the gap between germline ends came to 10 bases. The CDR3 extends over 14 amino acids. Germline V gene lookup returns CDR1 MNHEY and CDR2 SVGAGI. The CDR3 region is CASSYFPADYEQYF. The CDR3, as DNA: TGTGCCAGCAGTTACTTCCCAGCGGACTACGAGCAGTACTTC.

CDR3 sequence (DNA): TGTGCCACCAGCAGAGGCGCGGAGACCACTGAAGCTTTCTTT. It codes for CATSRGAETTEAFF. V usage is TRBV15 and J usage is TRBJ1-1; unclear D gene. Germline-derived CDR1 and CDR2 are LNHNV and YYDKDF (reference sequence). Trimming removed 1 base from V and 4 bases from J, with 10 bases in between. This CDR3 region has 14 residues.

Here the CDR3 DNA reads TGTGCCAGCAGCGTAGCGGGACCTAGCACAGATACGCAGTATTTT. This gives the protein CASSVAGPSTDTQYF. J is TRBJ2-3 and V is TRBV11-2; 8 bases fit TRBD2. The V gene's germline CDR1 is SGHAT and CDR2 FQNNGV. This CDR3 contains 15 residues. J was trimmed by 0 bases and V by 5 bases; bases with no gene match: 4.

V and J are TRBV11-1 and TRBJ2-7; the D is unclear. Germline lookup yields CDR1 SGHAT and CDR2 FQDESV (reference sequence). The CDR3 has 12 amino acids. The V end was cut by 5 bases, the J end by 4 bases, with 9 bases between. CDR3 bases: TGTGCCAGCAGCCCGGTAGGGTACGAGCAGTACTTC. It codes for CASSPVGYEQYF.

This rearrangement joins TRBV6-5 to TRBJ2-1; TRBD1 matches 10 bases. Unmatched junction bases numbered 7, after V lost 5 bases and J lost 6 bases. This CDR3 region has 15 residues. The germline gives CDR1 MNHEY, CDR2 SVGAGI. The CDR3 here is CASSGEDRGGNEQFF. CDR3 nucleotides: TGTGCCAGCAGTGGGGAGGACAGGGGGGGCAATGAGCAGTTCTTC.